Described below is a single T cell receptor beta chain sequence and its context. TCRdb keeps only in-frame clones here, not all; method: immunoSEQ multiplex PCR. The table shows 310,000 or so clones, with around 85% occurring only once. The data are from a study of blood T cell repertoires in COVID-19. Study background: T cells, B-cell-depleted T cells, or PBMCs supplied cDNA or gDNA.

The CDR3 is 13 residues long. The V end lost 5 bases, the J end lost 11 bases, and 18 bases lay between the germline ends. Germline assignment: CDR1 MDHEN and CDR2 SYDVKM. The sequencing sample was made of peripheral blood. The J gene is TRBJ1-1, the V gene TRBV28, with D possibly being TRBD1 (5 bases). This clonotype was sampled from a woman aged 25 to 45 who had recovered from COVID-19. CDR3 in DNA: TGTGCCAGCAGTCCCACTACCCCCAGGGCCGCTTTCTTT. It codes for CASSPTTPRAAFF.